What follows are 8 T cell receptor beta chains derived from one specimen sequenced in a study of blood T cell repertoires in COVID-19. The repertoire was sequenced with immunoSEQ multiplex PCR; TCRdb's copy has only in-frame clones and lacks some. The sample carries a few hundred thousand clones, 65% to 90% recorded once. Sequencing was done on a sample of peripheral blood. The receptors derive from a human donor in a cohort sampled during active COVID-19.

V gene TRBV2 combines with J gene TRBJ1-4; D unresolved. CDR1 is SNHLY and CDR2 is FYNNEI in the germline V gene. With 7 bases removed from V and 6 bases from J, the gap between germline ends came to 9 bases. The CDR3 runs 12 residues. CDR3 protein: CASNGEDEKLFF. The DNA of the CDR3 is TGTGCCAGCAACGGAGAAGATGAAAAACTGTTTTTT.

This clone has a handful of counts. The genes are TRBV24-1 and TRBJ2-2; 12 bases are a match to TRBD1. Per germline, CDR1 KGHDR and CDR2 SFDVKD. CDR3 length: 15 residues. The junction had 5 bases not matched to a gene; V was cut back by 7 bases and J by 6 bases. Here the CDR3 reads CATRPGQGAAGELFF. The CDR3 DNA follows: TGTGCCACCAGACCGGGACAGGGGGCGGCCGGGGAGCTGTTTTTT.

The rearrangement uses TRBV6-6 and TRBJ1-1, with D perhaps TRBD1 (6 bases). Trimming cost V 5 bases and J 4 bases, with 11 bases left between them. Germline V gives CDR1 MNHNY, CDR2 SVGAGI (reference sequence). The CDR3 is 13 amino acids. The DNA for the CDR3 is TGTGCCAGCAGTCGAGAGGGGGTCACTGAAGCTTTCTTT. Translated, it gives CASSREGVTEAFF.

The chain carries TRBV4-2 and TRBJ1-1; perhaps TRBD1 as D (5 bases). The CDR3 loop spans 16 amino acids. CDR1 and CDR2 (germline): LGHNA, YNFKEQ. V lost 0 bases and J 1 base, leaving 12 bases between the germline ends. Here the CDR3 DNA reads TGTGCCAGCAGCCAAGATCCAGGGAGGACGAACACTGAAGCTTTCTTT. Translated: CASSQDPGRTNTEAFF.

The chain has TRBV27 and TRBJ1-6, with 7 bases that match TRBD1. CDR3 length equals 16 residues. With 5 bases clipped from V and 5 bases from J, the junction kept 9 bases outside the gene matches. In germline, CDR1 is MNHEY, CDR2 SMNVEV (reference sequence). The CDR3 bases are TGTGCCAGCAGTAGGGGGCGGATAGGGAATAATTCACCCCTCCACTTT. The encoded protein is CASSRGRIGNNSPLHF.

This rearrangement joins TRBV6-4 to TRBJ2-1; 9 nucleotides align to TRBD1. CDR1 and CDR2 (germline): MRHNA, SNTAGT. This CDR3 is 15 amino acids long. V shed 6 bases and J 8 bases; nucleotides not matched to a gene: 11. The CDR3 protein is CASSPLGTGRDEQFF. The CDR3 coding sequence is TGTGCCAGCAGCCCCCTGGGGACAGGGAGGGATGAGCAGTTCTTC.

On this clone itself: In the same sample, other DNA sequences code for this CDR3. The rearrangement links TRBV12-3 or TRBV12-4 to TRBJ2-4; D not resolved. Trimming left V 4 bases short and J 0 bases short, with 4 bases between. The CDR3 consists of 13 residues. CDR3 sequence (DNA): TGTGCCAGCAGTTCATTAGCCAAAAACATTCAGTACTTC. This sequence encodes CASSSLAKNIQYF.

This clone has a single count. This chain uses TRBV25-1 with TRBJ2-7, with D unresolved. The V end lost 2 bases, the J end lost 1 base, and 9 bases lay between the germline ends. The CDR3 spans 14 residues. The V gene's germline CDR1 is MGHDK and CDR2 SYGVNS. CDR3 sequence: CASSEQSWSYEQYF. CDR3 in DNA: TGTGCCAGCAGTGAACAGTCCTGGTCCTACGAGCAGTACTTC.